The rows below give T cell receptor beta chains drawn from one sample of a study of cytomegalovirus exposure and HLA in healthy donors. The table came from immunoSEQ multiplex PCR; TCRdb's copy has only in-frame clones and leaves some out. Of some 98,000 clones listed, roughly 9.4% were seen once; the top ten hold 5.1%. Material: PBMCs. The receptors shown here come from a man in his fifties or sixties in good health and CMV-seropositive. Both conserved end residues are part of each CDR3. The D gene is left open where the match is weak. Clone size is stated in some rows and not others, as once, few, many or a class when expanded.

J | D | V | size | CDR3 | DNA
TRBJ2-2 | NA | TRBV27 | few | CASSLSGTGELFF | TGTGCCAGCAGTTTATCCGGCACCGGGGAGCTGTTTTTT
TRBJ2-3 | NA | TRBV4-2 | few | CASSQTGTSTDTQYF | TGTGCCAGCAGCCAGACTGGGACTAGCACAGATACGCAGTATTTT
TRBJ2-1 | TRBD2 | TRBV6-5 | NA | CASIRTSGEQFF | TGTGCCAGCATCCGGACTAGCGGTGAGCAGTTCTTC
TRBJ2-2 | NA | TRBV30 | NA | CAWSEGGVVFF | TGTGCCTGGAGTGAAGGGGGGGTGGTGTTTTTT
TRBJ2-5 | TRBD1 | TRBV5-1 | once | CASSETGTARETQYF | TGCGCCAGCAGCGAAACCGGGACAGCGCGAGAGACCCAGTACTTC
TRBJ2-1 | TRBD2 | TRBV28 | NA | CASSLPLVLAGDSYNEQFF | TGTGCCAGCAGTTTACCGTTGGTTCTAGCGGGAGATTCCTACAATGAGCAGTTCTTC
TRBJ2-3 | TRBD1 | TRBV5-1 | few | CASSPTGTTDTQYF | TGCGCCAGCAGCCCGACAGGGACCACAGATACGCAGTATTTT
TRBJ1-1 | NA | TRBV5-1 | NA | CASSLQGSTTEAFF | TGCGCCAGCAGCTTGCAGGGTAGTACCACTGAAGCTTTCTTT
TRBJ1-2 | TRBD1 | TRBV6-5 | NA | CASRTGGRNYGYTF | TGTGCCAGCAGGACAGGGGGTCGCAACTATGGCTACACCTTC
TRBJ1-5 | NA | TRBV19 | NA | CASSIIGEGGNQPQHF | TGTGCCAGTAGTATTATAGGCGAGGGGGGCAATCAGCCCCAGCATTTT
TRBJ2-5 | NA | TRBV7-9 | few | CASSTQMQETQYF | TGTGCCAGCAGCACACAGATGCAAGAGACCCAGTACTTC
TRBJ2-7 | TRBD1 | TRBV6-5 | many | CASSYPLGTGDYEQYF | TGTGCCAGCAGTTACCCACTCGGGACAGGGGATTACGAGCAGTACTTC
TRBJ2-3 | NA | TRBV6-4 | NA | CASSLSMGTDTQYF | TGTGCCAGCAGCCTGAGTATGGGCACAGATACGCAGTATTTT
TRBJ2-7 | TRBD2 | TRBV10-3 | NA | CAIRPLGTSAYEQYF | TGTGCCATCCGGCCCCTCGGGACTAGCGCCTACGAGCAGTACTTC
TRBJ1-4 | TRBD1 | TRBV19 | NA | CASTLGGRGSEKLFF | TGTGCCAGTACCCTGGGCGGCAGGGGGAGTGAAAAACTGTTTTTT
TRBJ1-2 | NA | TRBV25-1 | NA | CASSENNPGQYGYTF | TGTGCCAGCAGTGAAAACAACCCTGGACAGTATGGCTACACCTTC
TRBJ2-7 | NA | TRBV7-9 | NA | CASRGGTYEQYF | TGTGCCAGCAGGGGCGGGACTTACGAGCAGTACTTC
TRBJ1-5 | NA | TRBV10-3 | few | CAISESRGNSNQPQHF | TGTGCCATCAGTGAGTCGAGAGGGAACAGCAATCAGCCCCAGCATTTT
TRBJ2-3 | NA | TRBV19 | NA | CASSMGGPATDTQYF | TGTGCCAGTAGTATGGGGGGGCCGGCCACAGATACGCAGTATTTT
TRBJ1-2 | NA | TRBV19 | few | CASSIDPRTPVGYTF | TGTGCCAGTAGTATAGATCCTCGGACACCGGTCGGCTACACCTTC
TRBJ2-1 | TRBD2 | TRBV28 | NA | CASSLAGTSGTTSWFF | TGTGCCAGCAGTTTGGCCGGGACTAGCGGGACCACCTCGTGGTTCTTC
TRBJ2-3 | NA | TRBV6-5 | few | CATQRGQNTDTQYF | TGTGCCACCCAACGCGGACAGAACACAGATACGCAGTATTTT
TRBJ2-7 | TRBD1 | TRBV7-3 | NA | CASSPSGTGWDEQYF | TGTGCCAGCAGCCCCTCCGGGACAGGGTGGGACGAGCAGTACTTC
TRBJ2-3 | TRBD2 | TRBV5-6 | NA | CASSLTGTRSDTQYF | TGTGCCAGCAGCTTAACCGGGACTAGGTCAGATACGCAGTATTTT